These T cell receptor beta chains were read from a single sample in a study of blood T cell repertoires in COVID-19. Sequencing was performed with immunoSEQ multiplex PCR; in TCRdb, only in-frame clones are kept and a portion is missing. The sample contains around 29,000 clones, nearly 90% of which appear only once. Material: peripheral blood. These receptor sequences come from a human donor in a cohort sampled during active COVID-19. The CDR3 runs from the conserved cysteine through the conserved F or W. D genes are given only for firm matches. A clone size is listed for some rows: how often the clone was seen (once, few, many), or a class if it is expanded.

>15|TRBJ2-3|once|TRBV27|TRBD1
TGTGCCAGCAGTGGATGGGACAGGGGCACAGATACGCAGTATTTT
CASSGWDRGTDTQYF
>18|TRBJ2-1|-|TRBV18|TRBD2
TGTGCCAGCTCACCCCCGCAGCAGCGGGGGGGCCTCGGGAATGAGCAGTTCTTC
CASSPPQQRGGLGNEQFF
>14|TRBJ1-2|-|TRBV19|TRBD1
TGTGCCAGTAGTACGGACAGGGGCAGATATGGCTACACCTTC
CASSTDRGRYGYTF
>16|TRBJ2-3|-|TRBV5-1|TRBD2
TGCGCCAGCAGCTTGGCCGGGGGGTTCGGGACAGATACGCAGTATTTT
CASSLAGGFGTDTQYF
>15|TRBJ1-2|-|TRBV7-8|-
TGTGCCAGCAGCCCCGACAGGAGACCTAACTATGGCTACACCTTC
CASSPDRRPNYGYTF
>16|TRBJ2-1|-|TRBV6-5|TRBD2
TGTGCCAGCAGTTTCAATAGCGGGAGGGCTGGGAGTGAGCAGTTCTTC
CASSFNSGRAGSEQFF
>15|TRBJ2-3|-|TRBV5-5|-
TGTGCCAGCAGCTTATACATATCTAGCACAGATACGCAGTATTTT
CASSLYISSTDTQYF
>16|TRBJ1-3|-|TRBV19|TRBD1
TGTGCCAGTAGTACAACAGGGGCCCGCTCTGGAAACACCATATATTTT
CASSTTGARSGNTIYF
>17|TRBJ2-3|-|TRBV5-1|-
TGCGCCAGCAGCCCTAGCCGAACAAGCGGGAGCACAGATACGCAGTATTTT
CASSPSRTSGSTDTQYF
>13|TRBJ1-1|-|TRBV7-2|-
TGTGCCAGCAGCGCGTCTTCAGGGTTCGTGGCTTTCTTT
CASSASSGFVAFF
>14|TRBJ1-2|-|TRBV9|TRBD1
TGTGCCAGCAGCGTTGACAAGGGGGCGGGTGGCTACACCTTC
CASSVDKGAGGYTF
>15|TRBJ2-5|-|TRBV7-7|-
TGTGCCAGCAGCTTAATCGGTAGTTCTGCAGAGACCCAGTACTTC
CASSLIGSSAETQYF
>15|TRBJ1-5|-|TRBV6-6|-
TGTGCCAGCAGTTACTCGGAAACAGGGAATCAGCCCCAGCATTTT
CASSYSETGNQPQHF
>16|TRBJ2-1|-|TRBV24-1|TRBD1
TGTGCCACCAGTGATGCCGGGACAGGGGTTACGGATGAGCAGTTCTTC
CATSDAGTGVTDEQFF
>12|TRBJ1-5|-|TRBV6-1|-
TGTGCCAGCAGTGAAATCCGTCAGCCCCAGCATTTT
CASSEIRQPQHF
>14|TRBJ2-1|once|TRBV7-2|-
TGTGCCAGCAGCACCACAGGGATCAGGAATGAGCAGTTCTTC
CASSTTGIRNEQFF
>15|TRBJ2-1|-|TRBV18|-
TGTGCCAGCTCACCCCGACGGGGCTCCTACAATGAGCAGTTCTTC
CASSPRRGSYNEQFF
>15|TRBJ2-3|once|TRBV6-5|TRBD1
TGTGCCAGCAGTACGGGACAGGGGGCTGGAGATACGCAGTATTTT
CASSTGQGAGDTQYF
>15|TRBJ2-7|-|TRBV19|-
TGTGCCAGTAGTTCATGGGACGGGGGGCAGGACGAGCAGTACTTC
CASSSWDGGQDEQYF
>14|TRBJ2-3|-|TRBV5-1|-
TGCGCCAGCAGCTTGGGACAAACCACAGATACGCAGTATTTT
CASSLGQTTDTQYF
>14|TRBJ1-1|-|TRBV30|-
TGTGCCTGGAGTGTACCGGGGGTGTACACTGAAGCTTTCTTT
CAWSVPGVYTEAFF
>15|TRBJ2-7|-|TRBV19|TRBD1
TGTGCCAGTAGTTCCGCAGGGGGTGTTCCCTACGAGCAGTACTTC
CASSSAGGVPYEQYF
>12|TRBJ1-2|-|TRBV18|-
TGTGCCAGCTCTCCGCCAGGGGTTGGCTACACCTTC
CASSPPGVGYTF
>12|TRBJ1-1|-|TRBV15|-
TGTGCCACCAGCAGAGGGAGGGAGGAGGCTTTCTTT
CATSRGREEAFF
>13|TRBJ2-2|-|TRBV15|-
TGTGCCACCAGCAGAGTCGTCCCCGGGGAGCTGTTTTTT
CATSRVVPGELFF
>17|TRBJ2-3|-|TRBV7-9|-
TGTGCCAGCAGCTTAGCATCGGGCCGAGGGTGGACAGATACGCAGTATTTT
CASSLASGRGWTDTQYF